The clone carrying this T cell receptor beta chain was detected only a few times. Its antigen is as yet unknown. The data are from a study of beta chain features in type 1 diabetes. About the research overall: Sorted cells from all samples, numbering about 98 million, were examined. Study outcomes and limitations: Type 1 diabetes patients showed a moderate but significant shortening of TCRB CDR3s in all four CD4+ subsets. PCR might pick shorter templates more often, in the same way for patients and controls.

This CDR3 contains 15 residues. CDR1 and CDR2 from the germline V gene are LNHDA and SQIVND (reference sequence). The V gene end was trimmed by 3 bases and the J gene end by 7 bases; junction bases not matched to a gene: 5. What was sequenced were expressed TCRB transcripts, since all of the isolated RNA had been reverse transcribed. Assay: immunoSEQ multiplex PCR; the TCRdb copy retains only in-frame clones and omits some. The profile shows hundreds of thousands of clones, over 11% of them singletons. Every sorted population was more than 95% pure. The sample comprised naive CD4+ T cells from blood. The origin of this receptor is a man between 18 and 35 years old with type 1 diabetes. The chain carries TRBV19 and TRBJ2-1; 11 nucleotides align to TRBD1. CDR3 residues: CASSISGTGGNEQFF. In nucleotides, the CDR3 is TGTGCCAGTAGTATCTCCGGGACAGGGGGAAATGAGCAGTTCTTC. The whole variable domain, remainder taken from reference TRBV19 and TRBJ2-1, is DGGITQSPKYLFRKEGQNVTLSCEQNLNHDAMYWYRQDPGQGLRLIYYSQIVNDFQKGDIAEGYSVSREKKESFPLTVTSAQKNPTAFYLCASSISGTGGNEQFFGPGTRLTVL.